In this sample, the clone carrying this TCR beta chain turned up many times. The entry originates in a study of spatial heterogeneity in lung cancer. The CDR3 sequence is 12 residues long. Germline V CDR1 and CDR2: LGHDT, YNNKEL (reference sequence). Deletions cut 0 bases from V and 10 bases from J, with 7 bases between. Using its own MiXCR run on the 5' RACE reads, TCRdb lists one record per CDR3 protein. The data show some 53,000 distinct CDR3 sequences, with around 7% seen just once and approximately 2.6% held by the top ten. Time point of the sample: sample taken at primary tumor resection. The input material, whole RNA from tumor, nontumor lung or frozen PBMC, was sequenced unsorted.

This sequence originates from a female donor with early-stage non-small cell lung cancer. The specimen comprised PBMCs, sampled at surgery. V and J are TRBV3-1 and TRBJ2-1; D unresolved. CDR3 in DNA: TGTGCCAGCAGCCAAGATATGGAGGAGCAGTTCTTC. Protein: CASSQDMEEQFF.